The 19 T cell receptor beta chains given below trace back to one sample, sequenced in a study of cytomegalovirus exposure and HLA in healthy donors. The study ran its PCR with 60 Vbeta and 13 Jbeta primers. The method was immunoSEQ multiplex PCR; TCRdb's version includes in-frame clones alone and lacks a portion of them. The data contain fewer than 100,000 clones, around 81% of them singletons. Source material: PBMCs. The receptors were sampled from a male donor in good health and CMV-seronegative.

The chain employs TRBV5-4 and TRBJ2-5, with TRBD2 matching 14 bases. The V and J ends lost 3 bases and 2 bases, in that order; junction bases with no gene match: 3. CDR1 and CDR2 (germline): SGHNT, YYREEE (reference sequence). The length of the CDR3 is 16 residues. CDR3 DNA sequence: TGTGCCAGCAGCTCCGGGACTAGCGGGGGTCAAGAGACCCAGTACTTC. Its translation is CASSSGTSGGQETQYF.

This clone was detected once. The rearrangement links TRBV9 to TRBJ1-1; 7 bases map to TRBD1. CDR3 length: 13 amino acids. CDR1 and CDR2 (germline): SGDLS, YYNGEE. V dropped 0 bases and J dropped 11; count of bases not matched to a gene: 7. The CDR3 nucleotides are TGTGCCAGCAGCGTAGCTGTAGACAGGGAGGCTTTCTTT. Protein product: CASSVAVDREAFF.

This sequence joins TRBV11-1 and TRBJ1-1; 7 bases agree with TRBD1. Trimming took 3 bases from V and 2 from J; bases not matched to a gene: 6. The CDR3 is 15 residues long. Germline assignment: CDR1 SGHAT and CDR2 FQDESV (reference sequence). The DNA for the CDR3 is TGTGCCAGCAGCTTGGAGGGGGCCCGAAACACTGAAGCTTTCTTT. Translating it yields CASSLEGARNTEAFF.

This clone is a singleton in its sample. One junction end disagrees with the germline gene, perhaps due to a read error. The chain employs TRBV7-9 and TRBJ1-1; perhaps TRBD1 as D (6 bases). This CDR3 region has 14 residues. Per germline, CDR1 SEHNR and CDR2 FQNEAQ (reference sequence). CDR3 residues: CSSSSRQVGTEAFF. CDR3 coding DNA: TGTTCCAGCAGCTCCCGACAGGTTGGCACTGAAGCTTTCTTT.

This clone was recorded once. V gene TRBV28 combines with J gene TRBJ1-1; tentatively, D is TRBD1 (5 bases). V lost 11 bases and J lost 2, with 21 bases in between. The CDR3 totals 15 residues. CDR1 MDHEN and CDR2 SYDVKM come from the germline V gene. The CDR3 spells CASHTPRRTNTEAFF. The DNA for the CDR3 is TGTGCCTCCCATACCCCCCGAAGGACAAACACTGAAGCTTTCTTT.

The chain links TRBV5-1 to TRBJ1-4; possible D gene TRBD1, 6 bases. The V and J ends lost 0 bases and 9 bases respectively, with 12 bases between them. Germline assignment: CDR1 SGHRS and CDR2 YFSETQ. The CDR3 is 14 amino acids. DNA for the CDR3: TGCGCCAGCAGCTTGGTGGCAGGGGAGAAAAAACTGTTTTTT. Translated: CASSLVAGEKKLFF.

The count of this clone is one. V is TRBV21-1 and J is TRBJ1-1. TRBV21-1 is shown as a pseudogene. The CDR3 runs 13 residues. The CDR3 is CASSTRVNTEAFF. CDR3 DNA sequence: TGTGCCAGCAGCACGAGGGTGAACACTGAAGCTTTCTTT.

Turning to this clone: An end of the junction differs from the germline gene, which may be a read error. The V and J genes are TRBV4-1 and TRBJ1-2; 8 bases fit TRBD1. This CDR3 is built from 16 residues. Germline CDR1 MGHRA, CDR2 YSYEKL. This chain's CDR3 is CANSQDLNRGGYGYTF. Written as DNA, the CDR3 is TGCGCCAACAGCCAAGATCTTAACAGGGGGGGGTATGGCTACACCTTC.

Points on this clone: The conserved closing phenylalanine or tryptophan is absent in this CDR3, likely reflecting a read error. CDR3 DNA sequence: TGTGCCAGCAGCTTAAACGGGAGGGCCGGAGATACGCAGTATCTT. This gives the protein CASSLNGRAGDTQYL. The chain links TRBV5-6 to TRBJ2-3; 8 bases fit TRBD2. The V gene's germline CDR1 is SGHDT and CDR2 YYEEEE. The CDR3 runs 15 residues. J gave up 5 bases and V 2 bases, and 7 bases lay outside the gene matches.

V gene TRBV9 combines with J gene TRBJ1-4, with D perhaps TRBD1 (5 bases). Germline V CDR1 and CDR2: SGDLS, YYNGEE. V dropped 3 bases and J dropped 3 bases, with 15 bases sitting between them. The CDR3 runs to 16 residues. The CDR3 nucleotides are TGTGCCAGCAGCGCCTCCACGGGGGGGTCTAATGAAAAACTGTTTTTT. Its protein is CASSASTGGSNEKLFF.

DNA of the CDR3: TGTGCCAGCAGCTTAGGACTAGCGGTCCAAGAGACCCAGTACTTC. Protein: CASSLGLAVQETQYF. The J gene is TRBJ2-5, the V gene TRBV11-3; 9 nucleotides agree with TRBD2. There are 15 residues in the CDR3. The germline V gene encodes CDR1 SGHNT and CDR2 YENEEA. V was pared by 1 base and J by 1 base, with 1 base of the junction left unmatched.

The genes are TRBV6-1 and TRBJ1-5; the D is unclear. The V gene's germline CDR1 is MNHNS and CDR2 SASEGT. Trimming cost V 3 bases and J 0 bases, with 9 bases left between them. The CDR3 is 15 amino acids. The CDR3 coding sequence is TGTGCCAGCAGTGATACACCTTATAGCAATCAGCCCCAGCATTTT. It is translated as CASSDTPYSNQPQHF.

This clone was seen only a few times. This chain's CDR3 is CASSERTVPRDNEQFF. The CDR3, as DNA: TGTGCCAGCAGCGAAAGGACAGTCCCGAGGGACAATGAGCAGTTCTTC. This sequence joins TRBV7-2 and TRBJ2-1, with a weak D call TRBD1 (6 bases). CDR1 is SGHTA, CDR2 FQGNSA, per germline. This CDR3 comprises 16 residues. The ends were cut back, 5 bases at V and 5 bases at J, with 19 bases in the middle.

This chain links TRBV5-1 with TRBJ1-1; D is possibly TRBD1 (5 bases). Trimming took off 0 bases at V and 3 bases at J, with 12 bases between the two ends. Germline lookup yields CDR1 SGHRS and CDR2 YFSETQ. The CDR3 has 15 residues. The CDR3 region has the DNA TGCGCCAGCAGCTTGGTCGACGGGGGGGACACTGAAGCTTTCTTT. Translating gives CASSLVDGGDTEAFF.

The rearrangement uses TRBV30 and TRBJ2-7; 7 bases fit TRBD1. This CDR3 comprises 10 residues. The V and J ends lost 8 bases and 10 bases, in that order; junction bases with no gene match: 8. Germline loops: CDR1 GTSNPN, CDR2 SVGIG (reference sequence). CDR3: CAGGQSLQYF. The CDR3 DNA reads TGTGCCGGGGGACAGTCATTACAGTACTTC.

This clone showed up just once. The chain combines TRBV5-6 with TRBJ2-2, with D possibly being TRBD1 (6 bases). The V gene's germline CDR1 is SGHDT and CDR2 YYEEEE. The CDR3 is 15 residues long. The ends were cut back, 0 bases at V and 4 bases at J, with 10 bases in the middle. The DNA for the CDR3 is TGTGCCAGCAGCTTGGGGGCAGGGGCCACCGGGGAGCTGTTTTTT. Its translation: CASSLGAGATGELFF.

The chain links TRBV5-1 to TRBJ2-5; TRBD2 might be the D (6 bases). The CDR3 loop spans 13 amino acids. The germline gives CDR1 SGHRS, CDR2 YFSETQ. Trimming stripped 6 bases from V and 1 base from J, with 10 bases between. The CDR3 protein is CASTEGTQETQYF. The CDR3 DNA reads TGCGCCAGCACGGAGGGAACCCAAGAGACCCAGTACTTC.

This rearrangement joins TRBV10-3 to TRBJ1-2; TRBD1 might be the D (6 bases). Trimming took 0 bases from V and 8 from J, leaving 16 bases between them. Germline-derived CDR1 and CDR2 are ENHRY and SYGVKD. This CDR3 comprises 15 residues. The CDR3 bases are TGTGCCATCAGTGAGTCCCGGGGGGCGAGTTGGGGCTACACCTTC. Encoded protein: CAISESRGASWGYTF.

A single count supports this clone. This chain connects TRBV6-6 to TRBJ1-2; 7 bases are a match to TRBD1. Unmatched junction bases numbered 7, after V lost 5 bases and J lost 4 bases. The germline V gene encodes CDR1 MNHNY and CDR2 SVGAGI (reference sequence). This CDR3 spans 14 amino acids. CDR3 DNA sequence: TGTGCCAGCAGTCCAGAGGGGGCCCTCTATGGCTACACCTTC. Residues: CASSPEGALYGYTF.